This TCR beta chain was recovered during a study of shared clonotypes between healthy human individuals. This table comes from immunoSEQ multiplex PCR, and its TCRdb copy is limited to in-frame clones, with some not included. This table has more than 2,000,000 clones, over 85% appearing once. Trimming removed 3 bases at V and 2 bases at J, with 21 bases between. The V gene's germline CDR1 is SGDLS and CDR2 YYNGEE. The CDR3 extends over 18 amino acids. Material for sequencing was naive CD4+ T cells from PBMCs. Regarding subset: CD45RA+ positively selected. The clonotype was recovered from a young man in good health. Some clones in this sample may be carry-over from other donors' samples. V gene TRBV9 combines with J gene TRBJ1-3; the D is unclear. The CDR3 here is CASSAWARVEDPGNTIYF. The CDR3 nucleotides read TGTGCCAGCAGCGCATGGGCTCGGGTAGAAGATCCTGGAAACACCATATATTTT.